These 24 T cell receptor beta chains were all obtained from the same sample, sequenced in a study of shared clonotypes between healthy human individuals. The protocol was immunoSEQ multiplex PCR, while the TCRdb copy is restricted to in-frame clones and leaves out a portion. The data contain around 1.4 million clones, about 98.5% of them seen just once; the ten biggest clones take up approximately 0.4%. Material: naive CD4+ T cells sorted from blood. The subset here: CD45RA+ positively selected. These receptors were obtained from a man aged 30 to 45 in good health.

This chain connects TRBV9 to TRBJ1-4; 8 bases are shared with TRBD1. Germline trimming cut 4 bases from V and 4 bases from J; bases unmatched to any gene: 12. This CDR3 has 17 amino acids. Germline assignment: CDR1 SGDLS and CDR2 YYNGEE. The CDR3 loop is CASSPGQAGRVNEKLFF. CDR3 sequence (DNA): TGTGCCAGCAGCCCGGGACAGGCAGGGCGTGTTAATGAAAAACTGTTTTTT. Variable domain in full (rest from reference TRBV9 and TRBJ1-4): DSGVTQTPKHLITATGQRVTLRCSPRSGDLSVYWYQQSLDQGLQFLIQYYNGEERAKGNILERFSAQQFPDLHSELNLSSLELGDSALYFCASSPGQAGRVNEKLFFGSGTQLSVL.

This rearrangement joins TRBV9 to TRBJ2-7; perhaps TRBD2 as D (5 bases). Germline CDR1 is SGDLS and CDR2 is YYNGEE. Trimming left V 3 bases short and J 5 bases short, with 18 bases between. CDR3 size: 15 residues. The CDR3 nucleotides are TGTGCCAGCAGCGGCTACTCAACTAGGTTCGACGAGCAGTACTTC. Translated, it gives CASSGYSTRFDEQYF.

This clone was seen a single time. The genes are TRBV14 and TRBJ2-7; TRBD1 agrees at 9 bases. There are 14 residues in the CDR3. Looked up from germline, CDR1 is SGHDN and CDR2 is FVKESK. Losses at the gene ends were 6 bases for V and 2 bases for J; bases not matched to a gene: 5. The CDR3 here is CASRRTGDTYEQYF. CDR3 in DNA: TGTGCCAGCAGGCGGACAGGGGACACCTACGAGCAGTACTTC.

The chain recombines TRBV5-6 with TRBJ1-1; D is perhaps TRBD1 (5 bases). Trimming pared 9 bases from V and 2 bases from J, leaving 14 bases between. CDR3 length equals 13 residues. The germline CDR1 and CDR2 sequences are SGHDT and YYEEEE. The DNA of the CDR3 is TGTGCCACCACGCCTAGGGGTAACACTGAAGCTTTCTTT. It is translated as CATTPRGNTEAFF.

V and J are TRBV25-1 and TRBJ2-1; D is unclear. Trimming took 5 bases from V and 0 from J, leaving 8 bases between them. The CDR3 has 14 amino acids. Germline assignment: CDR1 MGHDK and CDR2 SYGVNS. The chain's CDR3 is CASSRTLSYNEQFF. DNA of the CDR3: TGTGCCAGCAGTCGGACCCTCTCCTACAATGAGCAGTTCTTC.

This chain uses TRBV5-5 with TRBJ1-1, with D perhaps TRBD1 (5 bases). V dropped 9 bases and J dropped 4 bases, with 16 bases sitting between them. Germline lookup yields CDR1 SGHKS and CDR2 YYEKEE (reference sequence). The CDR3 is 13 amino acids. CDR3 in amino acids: CATTRDDSTEAFF. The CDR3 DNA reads TGTGCCACCACCAGGGACGATAGCACTGAAGCTTTCTTT.

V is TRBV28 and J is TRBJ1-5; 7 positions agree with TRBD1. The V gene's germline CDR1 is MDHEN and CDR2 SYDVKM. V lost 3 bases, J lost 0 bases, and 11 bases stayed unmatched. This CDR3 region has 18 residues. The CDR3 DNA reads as TGTGCCAGCAGTTTTGGGGCCCGACAGGGAAATAGCAATCAGCCCCAGCATTTT. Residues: CASSFGARQGNSNQPQHF.

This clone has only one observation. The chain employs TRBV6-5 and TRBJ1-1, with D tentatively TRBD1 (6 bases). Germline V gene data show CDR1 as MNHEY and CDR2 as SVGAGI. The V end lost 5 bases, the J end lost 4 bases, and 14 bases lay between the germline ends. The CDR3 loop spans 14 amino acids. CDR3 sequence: CASSPPVRGTEAFF. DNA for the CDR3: TGTGCCAGCAGTCCCCCTGTCAGGGGCACTGAAGCTTTCTTT.

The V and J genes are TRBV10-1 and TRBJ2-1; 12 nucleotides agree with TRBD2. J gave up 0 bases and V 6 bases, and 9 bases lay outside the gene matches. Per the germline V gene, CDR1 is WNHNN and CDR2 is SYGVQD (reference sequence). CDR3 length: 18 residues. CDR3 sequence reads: CASSETGTSGYSYNEQFF. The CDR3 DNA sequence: TGCGCCAGCAGCGAAACCGGGACTAGCGGGTACTCCTACAATGAGCAGTTCTTC.

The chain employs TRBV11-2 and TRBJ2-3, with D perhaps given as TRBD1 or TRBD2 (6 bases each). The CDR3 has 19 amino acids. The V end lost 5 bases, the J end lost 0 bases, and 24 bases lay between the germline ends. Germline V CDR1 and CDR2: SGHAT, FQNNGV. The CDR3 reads CASSHRGGTLGTSTDTQYF. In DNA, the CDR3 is TGTGCCAGCAGCCACCGAGGGGGGACCCTAGGCACTAGCACAGATACGCAGTATTTT.

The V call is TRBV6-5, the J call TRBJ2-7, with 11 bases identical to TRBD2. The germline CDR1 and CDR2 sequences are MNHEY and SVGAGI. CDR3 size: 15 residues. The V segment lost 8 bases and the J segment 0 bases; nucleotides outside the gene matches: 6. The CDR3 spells CASWASGRSSYEQYF. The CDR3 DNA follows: TGTGCCAGCTGGGCTAGCGGGAGGTCCTCCTACGAGCAGTACTTC.

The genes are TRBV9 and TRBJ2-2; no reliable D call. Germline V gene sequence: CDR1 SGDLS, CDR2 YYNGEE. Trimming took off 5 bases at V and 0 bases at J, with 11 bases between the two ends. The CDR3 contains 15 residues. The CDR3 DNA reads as TGTGCCAGCAGAACCGTCGGATCGAACACCGGGGAGCTGTTTTTT. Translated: CASRTVGSNTGELFF. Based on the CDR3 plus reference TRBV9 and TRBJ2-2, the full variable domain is DSGVTQTPKHLITATGQRVTLRCSPRSGDLSVYWYQQSLDQGLQFLIQYYNGEERAKGNILERFSAQQFPDLHSELNLSSLELGDSALYFCASRTVGSNTGELFFGEGSRLTVL.

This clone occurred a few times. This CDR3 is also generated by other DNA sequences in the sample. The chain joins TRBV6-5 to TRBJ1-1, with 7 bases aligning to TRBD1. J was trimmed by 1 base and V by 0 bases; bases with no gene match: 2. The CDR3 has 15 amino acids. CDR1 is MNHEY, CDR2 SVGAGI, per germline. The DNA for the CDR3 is TGTGCCAGCAGTTACTCGACAGGGAGGAACACTGAAGCTTTCTTT. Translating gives CASSYSTGRNTEAFF.

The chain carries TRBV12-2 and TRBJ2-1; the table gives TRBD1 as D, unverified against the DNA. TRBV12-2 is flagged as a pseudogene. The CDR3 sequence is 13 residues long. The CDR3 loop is CAPSRGFINEQFF. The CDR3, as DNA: TGTGCCCCCTCGAGGGGGTTCATCAATGAGCAGTTCTTC.

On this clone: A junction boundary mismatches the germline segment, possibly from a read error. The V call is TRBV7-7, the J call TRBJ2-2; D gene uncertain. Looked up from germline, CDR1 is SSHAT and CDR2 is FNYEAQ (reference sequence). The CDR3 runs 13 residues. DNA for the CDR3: TGTGCTAGCAGCTTAGTCTTTGACGGGGAGCTGTTTTTT. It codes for CASSLVFDGELFF.

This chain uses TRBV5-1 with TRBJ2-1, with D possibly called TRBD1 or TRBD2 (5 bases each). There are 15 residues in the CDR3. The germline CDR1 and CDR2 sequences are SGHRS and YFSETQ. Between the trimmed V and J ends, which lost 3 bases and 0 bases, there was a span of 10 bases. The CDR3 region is CASSSRDASYNEQFF. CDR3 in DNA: TGCGCCAGCAGCTCCCGGGACGCCTCCTACAATGAGCAGTTCTTC. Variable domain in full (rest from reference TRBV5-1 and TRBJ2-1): KAGVTQTPRYLIKTRGQQVTLSCSPISGHRSVSWYQQTPGQGLQFLFEYFSETQRNKGNFPGRFSGRQFSNSRSEMNVSTLELGDSALYLCASSSRDASYNEQFFGPGTRLTVL.

DNA for the CDR3: TGCGCCAGCAGCTTGACAGGGGCAACGAATCAGCCCCAGCATTTT. This translates into CASSLTGATNQPQHF. J is TRBJ1-5 and V is TRBV5-1, with 7 bases matching TRBD1. The CDR3 is 15 amino acids. Germline CDR1 reads SGHRS; CDR2 reads YFSETQ. J gave up 4 bases and V 1 base, and 5 bases lay outside the gene matches.

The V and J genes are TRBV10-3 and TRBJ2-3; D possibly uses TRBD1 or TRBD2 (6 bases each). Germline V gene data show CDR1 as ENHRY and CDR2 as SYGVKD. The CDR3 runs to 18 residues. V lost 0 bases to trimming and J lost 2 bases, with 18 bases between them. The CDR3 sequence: CAISESSGGQGHTDTQYF. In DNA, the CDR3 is TGTGCCATCAGTGAGTCGAGTGGGGGGCAGGGTCACACAGATACGCAGTATTTT.

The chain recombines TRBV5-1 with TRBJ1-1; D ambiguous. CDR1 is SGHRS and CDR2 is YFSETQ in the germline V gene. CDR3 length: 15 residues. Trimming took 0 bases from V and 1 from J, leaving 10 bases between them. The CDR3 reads CASSLVRQENTEAFF. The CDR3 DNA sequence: TGCGCCAGCAGCTTGGTTCGGCAGGAGAACACTGAAGCTTTCTTT.

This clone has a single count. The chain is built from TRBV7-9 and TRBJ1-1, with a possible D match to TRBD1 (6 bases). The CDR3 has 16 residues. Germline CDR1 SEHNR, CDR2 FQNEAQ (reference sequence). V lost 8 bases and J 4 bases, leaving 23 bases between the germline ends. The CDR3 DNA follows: TGTGCCAGCCGATCATTGGTAGGGGGGCTCGGCACTGAAGCTTTCTTT. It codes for CASRSLVGGLGTEAFF.

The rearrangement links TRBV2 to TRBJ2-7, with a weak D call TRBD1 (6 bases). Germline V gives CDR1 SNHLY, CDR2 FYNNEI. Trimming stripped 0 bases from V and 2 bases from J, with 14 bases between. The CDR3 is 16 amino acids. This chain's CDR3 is CASSEADRIRAYEQYF. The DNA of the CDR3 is TGTGCCAGCAGTGAAGCTGACAGGATTAGGGCCTACGAGCAGTACTTC.

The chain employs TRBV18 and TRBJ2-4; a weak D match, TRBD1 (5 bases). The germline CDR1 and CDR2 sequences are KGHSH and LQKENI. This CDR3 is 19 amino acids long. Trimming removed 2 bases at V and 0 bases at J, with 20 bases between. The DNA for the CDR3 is TGTGCCAGCTCACCAATACGGCAGGGCCCTATCCTAGCCAAAAACATTCAGTACTTC. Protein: CASSPIRQGPILAKNIQYF.

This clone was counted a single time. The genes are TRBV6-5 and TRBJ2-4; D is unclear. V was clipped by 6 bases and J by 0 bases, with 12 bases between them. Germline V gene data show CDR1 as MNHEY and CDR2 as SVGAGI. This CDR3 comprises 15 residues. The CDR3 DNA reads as TGTGCCAGCAGCCAACACGACATAGCCAAAAACATTCAGTACTTC. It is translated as CASSQHDIAKNIQYF.

CDR3 protein: CASSNRQDPTDTQYF. CDR3 coding DNA: TGCGCCAGCAGCAACCGACAGGACCCCACAGATACGCAGTATTTT. V gene TRBV4-1 combines with J gene TRBJ2-3, with a tentative D call TRBD1 (6 bases). CDR1 and CDR2 from the germline V gene are MGHRA and YSYEKL. V was shortened by 5 bases and J by 2 bases, with 14 bases between the two germline ends. The CDR3 covers 15 residues.